This entry describes one T cell receptor beta chain. The target of this receptor is not known. No quality values exist for individual bases; no much larger clone is one base distant. This entry comes from a study of blood T cells in healthy people across ages (dated by TCRdb to the mid-2010s). With respect to the entire study: In model experiments, roughly one uniquely barcoded TCR beta cDNA molecule per two T cells was captured by template switching. Age-related changes in TCR beta repertoire diversity were measured in the study by deep sequencing normalized with unique cDNA molecular identifiers. The donors were divided into four age groups: young (average approximately 16 years), middle-aged (approximately 39), aged (approximately 62) and long-lived (roughly 82). Donors of different ages were randomly distributed across sequencing lanes to avoid experimental bias. For two donors (one aged 18 to 30 and one aged 80 or older), the study analyzed two additional independent replicas of 1 million unique cDNA reads from the same blood draw. General study outcomes and caveats: Compared with the aged group, more naive CD4+ T cells, fewer expanded clones and increased TCR diversity were shown by the long-lived group, suggesting age selection. Because donor CMV infection status was unknown, age-related changes in expanded clonotypes were potentially confounded. Bulk unsorted PBMC profiling prevented conclusive comparison of naive and antigen-experienced compartments. There was a strong correlation between observed TCR beta diversity and the percentage of naive T cells measured by flow cytometry. Estimates of total diversity from one million sequenced T cells were regarded as lower bounds and underestimates. As age increased, observed TCR beta diversity per million T cells dropped in a roughly linear way, and a significant reduction was already evident by age about 36.

Libraries were built with 5' RACE. The sample was run on an Illumina HiSeq 2500. A second roughly 7 to 12 cycle PCR used a sample-barcoded 5' primer and a J-beta primer mix. A unique molecular identifier was introduced onto each TCR beta cDNA molecule by a template-switch 5' adaptor carrying 12 random nucleotides. At least 3 million CDR3-containing paired-end reads were obtained from each sample. First-strand cDNA was synthesized from all RNA with the Mint cDNA synthesis kit, primed by a TRBC-specific oligonucleotide. After uracil-DNA glycosylase treatment, a first 18-cycle PCR used universal primers M1SS and BC2_uni_R on all cDNA. Per the authors' processing: Normalization of each sample was performed by random selection of 1 million high-quality reads, each carrying a distinct molecular identifier. Reads with shared molecular identifiers were discarded instead of being binned into consensus sequences. CDR3 identification, clonotype clustering and error correction used MiTCR with a Q25 quality threshold and the strictest error-elimination algorithm. A nonparametric unseen species model using Euler transformation provided a lower-bound estimate of total TCR beta diversity. TCRdb cleaned the public reads at Q25 with fastp, built clones with MiXCR and kept in-frame beta chains. Rows are combined by CDR3 protein, so each entry shows the most common genes and DNA. These V and J calls derive from TCRdb rather than the authors' analysis. Across this sample there are about 940,000 distinct CDR3 sequences, with roughly 43% seen only once. Jointly, the top ten make up over 10% of the sample.

The donors were around 39 Caucasian individuals from Russia, aged about 6 to 95 years, who were systemically healthy. Each donor gave about 9.8 milliliters of peripheral blood, drawn into EDTA-treated Vacutainer tubes. PBMCs were isolated by Ficoll-Paque density-gradient centrifugation, with at least 7 million obtained per sample. Trizol reagent was used to extract total RNA from the PBMCs, yielding at least 5 micrograms per sample. Naive CD45RAhigh/CD27high T cell percentages were measured by flow cytometry on a PBMC aliquot from every donor. This receptor was identified in a man aged 25-45 years in good health. Sequenced: blood.

For the CDR3, the sequence is CAITIRADTQYF. The DNA sequence follows: TGTGCCATAACAATTAGAGCAGATACGCAGTATTTT. This chain is built from TRBV12-3 or TRBV12-4 and TRBJ2-3; the D gene assignment is ambiguous. From cysteine to phenylalanine, the CDR3 is 12 amino acids long. Here the CDR3 DNA is all that survives: 36 bases in frame from base 1. V loses 10 bases, J loses 4 bases, and the germline ends lie 12 bases apart.